A selection of T cell receptor beta chains follows, all from one sample in a study of T cell responses to AZD1222 COVID-19 vaccine. Libraries were prepared by immunoSEQ multiplex PCR; TCRdb keeps only in-frame clonotypes and omits some of them. The sample has about 120,000 clones; under 90% are singletons. Sequencing used peripheral blood, obtained on day 0 of AZD1222 vaccination. The origin of the receptors is an adult in good health. Both conserved end residues are trimmed from each CDR3. Not all rows give a size; the values are once, few, many and, for expanded clones, a class.

>NA|TRBV12-3/TRBV12-4
ASSSRADSPLH
>NA|TRBV10-3
AISAGTSGSSYNEQF
>few|TRBV2
ASSTSGLYYNEQF
>once|TRBV25-1
ASSEGSQVRAETQY
>NA|TRBV7-9
ASSFLSRGDGYT
>NA|TRBV4-1
ASSQGPLPLEQY
>once|TRBV11-2
ASSLGGAGGRETQY
>NA|TRBV4-1
ASSQGPYNEKLF
>NA|TRBV28
ATGNTDTQY
>NA|TRBV28
ASSFAGGAGEKLF